A single T cell receptor beta chain is shown here with its context. What it recognizes is unknown. The data are from a study of T-cell reconstitution after alpha-beta-depleted transplantation in children. Preparation of the TCRbeta library was carried out with unique molecular identifiers. TCRdb re-analysed the PCR reads in MiXCR, keeping a single row per CDR3 protein. This sample yields about 580,000 distinct CDR3 sequences, of which 25% to 30% are seen a single time; 30% to 45% belongs to the top ten. Notes on the study in general: Surviving recipient T cells and intrathymic progenitors accounted for some patients' high TCRbeta diversity at day 60. Reported findings indicate that, about two months after transplant, alpha-beta T cells came from several hundred expanded clones, which were derived from non-depleted graft cells. T-cell counts and diversity at one year following transplant were attributed mainly to newly produced T cells.

The receptor comes from a boy less than two years old with Wiskott-Aldrich syndrome, due to receive a stem cell transplant. The sequences come from PBMCs, collected before TCRalphabeta/CD19-depleted stem cell transplant.

The CDR3 DNA follows: TGCAGTGCTAGAGAACTCTATTTGAGCGGGGAGAGATACGAGCAGTACTTC. Amino acid sequence: CSARELYLSGERYEQYF. V and J are TRBV20-1 and TRBJ2-7; 7 bases fit TRBD2. Germline V gives CDR1 DFQATT, CDR2 SNEGSKA (reference sequence). With V trimmed by 0 bases and J by 4 bases, 15 bases remained unmatched. The CDR3 consists of 17 residues.